This paragraph reports one T cell receptor beta chain. The V gene lost 2 bases and the J gene lost 3 bases, with 11 bases spanning the gap. CDR1 SGHVS and CDR2 FQNEAQ come from the germline V gene. The CDR3 has 15 amino acids. Per the original data handling: Amplification of reference gene primers provided the estimated nucleated cell counts. Libraries were prepared by immunoSEQ multiplex PCR; TCRdb keeps only in-frame clonotypes and omits some of them. V and J calls and clone size follow that table, whereas D and trimming were derived from the DNA. The table records under 200,000 clones, approximately 87% of them present only once. This record belongs to a study of blood T cell repertoires in COVID-19.

The chain carries TRBV7-8 and TRBJ1-5, with a weak D call TRBD1 (5 bases). This TCR was sampled from a woman aged 70 to 79 with acute or convalescent COVID-19. Sequences were obtained from peripheral blood. The CDR3 nucleotides read TGTGCCAGCAGCTTACTGGGGCCGGACAATCAGCCCCAGCATTTT. As protein: CASSLLGPDNQPQHF.